Given below is one T cell receptor (beta chain) in context. Its antigen is as yet unknown. Here immunoSEQ multiplex PCR was the method, and the copy in TCRdb shows in-frame clones only, minus some. Of roughly 120,000 clones listed, roughly 88% are singletons. V was pared by 4 bases and J by 7 bases, with 20 bases between. The CDR3 extends over 15 amino acids. Germline CDR1 reads LNHDA; CDR2 reads SQIVND (reference sequence). This record belongs to a study of T cell responses to AZD1222 COVID-19 vaccine. Study-wide results and limits: A mostly white British donor set with more females was recruited, and clonal diversity was possibly underestimated.

This clonotype was sampled from an adult in good health. The specimen was peripheral blood, collected on day 0 of MenACWY control vaccination. The V gene is TRBV19, the J gene TRBJ2-7; D tentatively fits TRBD1 or TRBD2 (5 bases each). The CDR3 DNA follows: TGTGCCAGTAGTAAACCAACCGTCGGGGCAGGGGAGCAGTACTTC. It translates to CASSKPTVGAGEQYF.